The 21 T cell receptor beta chains below were found in one sample sequenced in a study of CD8+CD57+ T cells in acquired aplastic anemia. It was genomic DNA that served as the template for profiling TCR beta VDJ and CDR3. TCRdb ran MiXCR on the reads and lists one entry per CDR3 protein. The repertoire holds around 68,000 distinct CDR3 sequences, with roughly half as singletons. The specimen sequenced was sorted CD4+, CD8+, or CD8+CD57+ T cells (not recorded which) from PBMCs. Every receptor here comes from a human donor in good health, serving as a control.

V is TRBV29-1 and J is TRBJ1-2; 8 bases align to TRBD1. The CDR3 is 13 amino acids. Germline CDR1 reads SQVTM; CDR2 reads ANQGSEA. The J segment lost 5 bases and the V segment lost 6 bases, leaving 8 bases of the junction unmatched. The CDR3 spells CSVQTGVEYGYTF. The CDR3 DNA reads as TGCAGCGTGCAGACAGGGGTAGAATATGGCTACACCTTC. The variable domain in full, with the rest retrieved from reference TRBV29-1 and TRBJ1-2, is SAVISQKPSRDICQRGTSLTIQCQVDSQVTMMFWYRQQPGQSLTLIATANQGSEATYESGFVIDKFPISRPNLTFSTLTVSNMSPEDSSIYLCSVQTGVEYGYTFGSGTRLTVV.

V is TRBV20-1 and J is TRBJ1-2; D is undetermined. V lost 6 bases, J lost 4 bases, and 9 bases lay in between. Per the germline V gene, CDR1 is DFQATT and CDR2 is SNEGSKA (reference sequence). CDR3 size: 11 residues. In DNA, the CDR3 is TGCAGTGCAGACCAGACCTATGGCTACACCTTC. Translating it yields CSADQTYGYTF.

This clonotype was seen a handful of times. The rearrangement links TRBV7-3 to TRBJ1-1, with D possibly TRBD1 on 6 matching bases. The V end was cut by 5 bases, the J end by 4 bases, with 14 bases between. Germline V gene data show CDR1 as SGHTA and CDR2 as FQGTGA. The CDR3 contains 14 residues. This chain's CDR3 is CASSVAGARTEAFF. CDR3 in DNA: TGTGCCAGCAGCGTCGCAGGGGCGCGCACTGAAGCTTTCTTT.

The rearrangement links TRBV19 to TRBJ2-7; the D is unclear. V was cut by 1 base and J by 2 bases, with 12 bases left in between. This CDR3 contains 15 residues. The V gene's germline CDR1 is LNHDA and CDR2 SQIVND (reference sequence). The CDR3 here is CASSIGADRTYEQYF. CDR3 in DNA: TGTGCCAGTAGTATAGGGGCGGATCGTACCTACGAGCAGTACTTC.

The rearrangement links TRBV24-1 to TRBJ2-5; 7 bases are a match to TRBD1. The CDR3 length is 15 residues. Germline-derived CDR1 and CDR2 are KGHDR and SFDVKD. Trimming at V came to 4 bases and at J to 2 bases, leaving 6 bases not matched to a gene. CDR3 protein: CATSDLRQGQETQYF. The CDR3, as DNA: TGTGCCACCAGTGACCTTAGACAGGGACAAGAGACCCAGTACTTC.

The chain combines TRBV25-1 with TRBJ2-1; D might be TRBD1 (6 bases). The germline V gene has CDR1 MGHDK and CDR2 SYGVNS. The V end lost 3 bases, the J end lost 7 bases, and 16 bases lay between the germline ends. This CDR3 is built from 15 residues. CDR3 DNA: TGTGCCAGCAGTGATGTTCAGGCAGGGGTAAATGAGCAGTTCTTC. Its protein product is CASSDVQAGVNEQFF.

This sequence joins TRBV12-3 or TRBV12-4 and TRBJ1-2; D perhaps matches TRBD1 (5 bases). The CDR3 covers 14 residues. The V gene lost 4 bases and the J gene lost 6 bases, with 15 bases spanning the gap. The CDR3: CASSSRVNEDGYTF. CDR3 bases: TGTGCCAGCAGTTCCAGGGTGAATGAGGATGGCTACACCTTC.

This chain uses TRBV5-1 with TRBJ2-7, with D perhaps TRBD1 or TRBD2 (5 bases each). V was cut by 7 bases and J by 4 bases, with 21 bases left in between. This CDR3 has 15 residues. Germline assignment: CDR1 SGHRS and CDR2 YFSETQ. CDR3 region: CASGPGAPDPYEQYF. Written as DNA, the CDR3 is TGCGCCAGCGGGCCCGGGGCGCCCGATCCATACGAGCAGTACTTC. Together with reference TRBV5-1 and TRBJ2-7, the CDR3 gives the full variable domain: KAGVTQTPRYLIKTRGQQVTLSCSPISGHRSVSWYQQTPGQGLQFLFEYFSETQRNKGNFPGRFSGRQFSNSRSEMNVSTLELGDSALYLCASGPGAPDPYEQYFGPGTRLTVT.

This CDR3 reads CAISDGQGGEQYF. The CDR3 coding sequence is TGTGCCATCAGTGACGGACAGGGAGGCGAGCAGTACTTC. This chain connects TRBV10-3 to TRBJ2-7; 8 nucleotides line up with TRBD1. Germline V gives CDR1 ENHRY, CDR2 SYGVKD. Trimming at V came to 3 bases and at J to 6 bases, leaving 4 bases not matched to a gene. The CDR3 has 13 residues.

At least ten counts were recorded for this clonotype. The V and J genes are TRBV27 and TRBJ1-5; D possibly corresponds to TRBD1 (6 bases). Germline V gene sequence: CDR1 MNHEY, CDR2 SMNVEV (reference sequence). The CDR3 totals 14 residues. Trimming left V 11 bases short and J 1 base short, with 15 bases between. The CDR3 sequence: CASHRGGSNQPQHF. The DNA for the CDR3 is TGTGCCTCACATAGGGGGGGGAGCAATCAGCCCCAGCATTTT.

The rearrangement uses TRBV20-1 and TRBJ2-2, with 7 bases matching TRBD2. The V segment lost 3 bases and the J segment 4 bases; nucleotides outside the gene matches: 5. The CDR3 has 14 amino acids. Germline-derived CDR1 and CDR2 are DFQATT and SNEGSKA (reference sequence). CDR3 residues: CSARWGGFTGELFF. CDR3 DNA sequence: TGCAGTGCTAGGTGGGGGGGATTCACCGGGGAGCTGTTTTTT.

This chain connects TRBV20-1 to TRBJ2-1, with TRBD2 matching 10 bases. CDR1 DFQATT and CDR2 SNEGSKA come from the germline V gene (reference sequence). CDR3 length equals 15 residues. Losses at the gene ends were 3 bases for V and 1 base for J; bases not matched to a gene: 3. The CDR3 sequence is CSARWTSGSYNEQFF. The DNA of the CDR3 is TGCAGTGCTAGGTGGACTAGCGGATCCTACAATGAGCAGTTCTTC.

This clonotype was observed once. A read error may be the cause here, since a much bigger clone is one base away. In DNA form, the CDR3 reads TGCGCCAGCGGCCCGCCGGGGTCCAGGGAGCTGTTTTTT. It yields the protein CASGPPGSRELFF. The chain joins TRBV4-1 to TRBJ2-2; a weak D match, TRBD2 (5 bases). CDR1 and CDR2 (germline): MGHRA, YSYEKL. CDR3 length: 13 amino acids. Trimming pared 8 bases from V and 9 bases from J, leaving 16 bases between.

The CDR3 region has the DNA TGTGCCAGCAGGGGCGGGGAGCAGTTCTTC. It specifies CASRGGEQFF. The chain carries TRBV2 and TRBJ2-1, with a tentative D call TRBD2 (5 bases). Germline V gene lookup returns CDR1 SNHLY and CDR2 FYNNEI. The germline V and J ends were trimmed by 6 bases and 10 bases, with 7 bases remaining between them. The CDR3 has 10 residues.

The chain carries TRBV25-1 and TRBJ1-3; D is ambiguous. Germline V CDR1 and CDR2: MGHDK, SYGVNS. Between the trimmed V and J ends, which lost 5 bases and 3 bases, there was a span of 17 bases. The CDR3 length is 16 residues. Here the CDR3 DNA reads TGTGCCAGCAGTCCCACTCCCCAGGAAAGTGGAAACACCATATATTTT. As protein: CASSPTPQESGNTIYF.

The chain recombines TRBV25-1 with TRBJ2-7; possible D gene TRBD1, 6 bases. The CDR3 totals 14 residues. The germline gives CDR1 MGHDK, CDR2 SYGVNS. The ends were cut back, 7 bases at V and 1 base at J, with 14 bases in the middle. CDR3 in DNA: TGTGCCAGCAACCGGGACACAGATTCCTACGAGCAGTACTTC. Translating it yields CASNRDTDSYEQYF.

This clonotype appeared many times. DNA for the CDR3: TGTGCCAGCAGTCGTACGGGCCAGGGGCTAGGGTATGGCTACACCTTC. Translation gives CASSRTGQGLGYGYTF. V gene TRBV7-9 combines with J gene TRBJ1-2, with D perhaps matching TRBD1 (6 bases). The CDR3 is 16 residues long. The V and J ends lost 6 bases and 5 bases respectively, with 22 bases between them. From germline, CDR1 is SEHNR and CDR2 FQNEAQ (reference sequence).

The chain couples TRBV10-3 to TRBJ1-4, with TRBD1 identical over 8 bases. Germline V gives CDR1 ENHRY, CDR2 SYGVKD. Trimming took 5 bases from V and 4 from J; bases not matched to a gene: 6. The CDR3 covers 15 residues. CDR3 nucleotide sequence: TGTGCCATCAGTCCAGGACAGGGAGATAATGAAAAACTGTTTTTT. It is translated as CAISPGQGDNEKLFF.

The genes are TRBV10-3 and TRBJ1-2; 7 bases are a match to TRBD1. The CDR3 contains 12 residues. The germline V gene has CDR1 ENHRY and CDR2 SYGVKD. V dropped 10 bases and J dropped 5; count of bases not matched to a gene: 7. CDR3 region: CASREGAYGYTF. The CDR3 DNA reads TGTGCCAGCAGAGAGGGGGCATATGGCTACACCTTC.

This clonotype was recorded only once. The V call is TRBV15, the J call TRBJ1-1, with D perhaps TRBD1 (6 bases). V lost 2 bases, J lost 5 bases, and 12 bases lay in between. Germline V lookup: CDR1 LNHNV, CDR2 YYDKDF (reference sequence). This CDR3 is built from 14 residues. The CDR3, as DNA: TGTGCCACCAGCAGACAGGGGTGGCGGACTGAAGCTTTCTTT. Translated: CATSRQGWRTEAFF.

This clonotype has ten or more counts. V and J are TRBV6-4 and TRBJ1-1, with a possible D match to TRBD1 (6 bases). This CDR3 is 14 amino acids long. V was clipped by 0 bases and J by 5 bases, with 10 bases between them. CDR1 and CDR2 (germline): MRHNA, SNTAGT. CDR3 residues: CASSDSGGETEAFF. Written as DNA, the CDR3 is TGTGCCAGCAGTGACTCAGGGGGAGAGACTGAAGCTTTCTTT.